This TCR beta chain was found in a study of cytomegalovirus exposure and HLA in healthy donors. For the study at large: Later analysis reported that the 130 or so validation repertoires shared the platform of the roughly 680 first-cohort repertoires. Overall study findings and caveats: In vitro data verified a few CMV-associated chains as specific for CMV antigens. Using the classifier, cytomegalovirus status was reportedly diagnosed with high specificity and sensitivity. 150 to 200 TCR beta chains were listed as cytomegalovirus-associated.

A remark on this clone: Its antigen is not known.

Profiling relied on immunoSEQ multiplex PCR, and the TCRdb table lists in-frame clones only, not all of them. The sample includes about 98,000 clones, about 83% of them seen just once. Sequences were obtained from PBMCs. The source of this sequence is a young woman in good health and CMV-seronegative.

CDR3 DNA sequence: TGCAGCGCGACTAGAGACGCGGAGCAGTACTTC. Translating gives CSATRDAEQYF. V usage is TRBV29-1 and J usage is TRBJ2-7; maybe TRBD2 (6 bases). The CDR3 is 11 amino acids. Trimming took 7 bases from V and 7 from J, leaving 14 bases between them. CDR1 SQVTM and CDR2 ANQGSEA come from the germline V gene.